The T cell receptor (beta chain) under discussion was sequenced for a study of beta chain features in type 1 diabetes. Overall study findings and caveats: The similarity of naive, central memory and Treg TCRB repertoires appeared greater among patients than among healthy donors.

Isolated RNA was reverse transcribed in full, so expressed TCRB transcripts were sequenced. Clones were read by immunoSEQ multiplex PCR, and TCRdb kept only the in-frame ones, dropping some. The sample records around 500,000 clones, around 10% being singletons. For this clone: Its antigen is unknown.

The source of this sequence is a young woman in good health. Sequenced input: naive CD4+ T cells from blood.

CDR3 sequence reads: CASSAGKDQPQHF. In nucleotides, the CDR3 is TGCGCCAGCAGTGCAGGGAAGGATCAGCCCCAGCATTTT. The chain is built from TRBV5-1 and TRBJ1-5; tentatively, D is TRBD1 (5 bases). CDR1 SGHRS and CDR2 YFSETQ come from the germline V gene. Trimming shortened V by 5 bases and J by 5 bases, and 11 bases separated the two germline ends. This CDR3 is built from 13 residues.